This TCR beta chain is from a study of T cell responses to AZD1222 COVID-19 vaccine. About the research overall: Whether given at about 4 or about 12 weeks, second doses were pooled.

Libraries were prepared by immunoSEQ multiplex PCR; TCRdb keeps only in-frame clonotypes and omits some of them. The table shows about 140,000 clones, with roughly 92% occurring only once. This clone was observed once. Its antigen remains unidentified. Whole-study findings and limits: Donors were chiefly white British, with a greater number of females, and clonal diversity was perhaps underestimated. Scientists sampled the repertoires only once the peak T cell response had passed.

Trimming stripped 8 bases from V and 0 bases from J, with 16 bases between. CDR3 size: 14 residues. From germline, CDR1 is SQVTM and CDR2 ANQGSEA. The chain combines TRBV29-1 with TRBJ1-1, with D unclear. This material consisted of peripheral blood, taken on day 0 of AZD1222 vaccination. This clonotype was sampled from an adult in good health. The CDR3 loop is CSYGRAALNTEAFF. As DNA, the CDR3 is TGCAGCTACGGCCGGGCAGCTTTGAACACTGAAGCTTTCTTT.